Listed here is a single T cell receptor beta chain. It has no known antigen specificity. The input lacks base qualities; no much larger clone sits a single base away. These data come from a study of cytomegalovirus exposure and HLA in healthy donors (dated by TCRdb to the late 2010s). For context, the study as a whole: A later analysis indicated that the 110 or so validation repertoires were generated on the platform also employed for the 650 to 850 repertoires of the first cohort. The study aimed to test whether signatures of past pathogen exposure could be identified by cataloging public T cell receptors. High-throughput TCR immunosequencing, statistical association of individual TCRs with disease status, and machine learning were combined to predict cytomegalovirus infection status. Besides the first cohort of roughly 700 subjects, a separate validation cohort made up of 120 different subjects was used.

The donors were included in the validation cohort of over a hundred subjects, a group kept apart from the roughly 700-subject first cohort. The research as a whole found: The classifier was reported to diagnose cytomegalovirus status with high specificity and sensitivity in both the original cohort and the validation cohort. Across donors, most TCR sequences were observed very rarely, whereas some public TCRs were present in many individuals. The study listed 150 to 200 TCR beta chains as associated with cytomegalovirus. The authors suggested that the approach could potentially be extended to other disease states and immunological phenotypes. A later analysis lacked HLA typing for the validation cohort, so it scored co-occurrence in that cohort across all 110 or so repertoires. Subsequent analysis determined that TCRs grouped into clusters in the first cohort also showed a tendency toward co-occurrence across the 90 to 150 validation repertoires, and 94% of cluster scores exceeded 0. Three of the identified cytomegalovirus-associated TCR beta chains were confirmed in vitro to be specific for cytomegalovirus antigens.

Receptor libraries were prepared by the immunoSEQ multiplex PCR assay. As for the authors' bioinformatics: A statistical classification framework was built to diagnose cytomegalovirus status from the catalog of TCR beta chain sequences. TCRdb carries this immuneACCESS record with in-frame sequences only. Its versions omit some clonotypes, under half of them owing to an unresolved V gene in the studies checked, with the rest unexplained. V and J calls and clone size follow that table, whereas D and trimming were derived from the DNA. The sample includes 150,000 to 200,000 clones, with about four fifths observed a single time. The top ten constitute about 9.4% of the sample. Trimming accounts for 10 bases at V and 5 bases at J, while the number of junction bases matched to no gene is 7. From cysteine to phenylalanine, the CDR3 is 12 amino acids long. Only CDR3 DNA remains: 36 bases, in frame from the first base. From the germline V gene, CDR1 is MDHEN and CDR2 is SYDVKM.

This clonotype was sampled from a man aged 30 to 45 in good health and CMV-seropositive. The sequence joins TRBV28 to TRBJ2-7; 8 bases in the middle match TRBD1. Sequenced material: PBMCs. CDR3 sequence: CATWTGPNEQYF. The nucleotides read TGTGCCACTTGGACAGGGCCCAACGAGCAGTACTTC.